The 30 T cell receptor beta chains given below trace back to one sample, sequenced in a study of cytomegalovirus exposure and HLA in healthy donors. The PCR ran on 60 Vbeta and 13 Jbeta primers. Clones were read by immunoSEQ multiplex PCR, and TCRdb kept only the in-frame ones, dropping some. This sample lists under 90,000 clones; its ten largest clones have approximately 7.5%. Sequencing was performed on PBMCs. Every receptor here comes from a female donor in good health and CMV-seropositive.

CDR3 residues: CASSYASGVPETQYF. The CDR3 DNA follows: TGTGCCAGCAGTTACGCTAGCGGGGTTCCAGAGACCCAGTACTTC. The V call is TRBV6-5, the J call TRBJ2-5; 9 bases fit TRBD2. CDR1 is MNHEY and CDR2 is SVGAGI in the germline V gene. J lost 4 bases, V lost 2 bases, and 5 bases had no gene match. The CDR3 sequence is 15 residues long.

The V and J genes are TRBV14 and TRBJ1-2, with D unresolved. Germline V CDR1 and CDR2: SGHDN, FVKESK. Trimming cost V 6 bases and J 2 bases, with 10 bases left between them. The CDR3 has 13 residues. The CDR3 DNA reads TGTGCCAGCAGTTTCGACACGAACTATGGCTACACCTTC. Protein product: CASSFDTNYGYTF.

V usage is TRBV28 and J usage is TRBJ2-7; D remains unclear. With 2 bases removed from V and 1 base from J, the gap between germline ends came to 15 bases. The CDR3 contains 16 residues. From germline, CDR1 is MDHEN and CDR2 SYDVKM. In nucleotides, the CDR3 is TGTGCCAGCAGTTTACCCAGACTGCGTTCGTCCTACGAGCAGTACTTC. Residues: CASSLPRLRSSYEQYF.

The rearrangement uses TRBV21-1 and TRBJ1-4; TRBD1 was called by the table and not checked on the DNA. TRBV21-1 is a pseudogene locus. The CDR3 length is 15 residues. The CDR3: CASSKHGRGKEKLFF. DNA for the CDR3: TGTGCCAGCAGCAAACATGGCAGGGGAAAGGAAAAACTGTTTTTT.

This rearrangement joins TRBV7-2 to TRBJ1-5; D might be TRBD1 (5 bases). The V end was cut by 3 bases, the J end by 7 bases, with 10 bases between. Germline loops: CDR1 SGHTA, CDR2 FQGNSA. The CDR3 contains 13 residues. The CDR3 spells CASSLKGWQPQHF. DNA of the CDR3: TGTGCCAGCAGCTTGAAGGGGTGGCAGCCCCAGCATTTT.

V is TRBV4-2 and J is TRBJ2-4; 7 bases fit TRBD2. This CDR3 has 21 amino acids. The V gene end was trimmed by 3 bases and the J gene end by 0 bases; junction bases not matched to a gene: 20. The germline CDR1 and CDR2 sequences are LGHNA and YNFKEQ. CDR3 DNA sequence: TGTGCCAGCAGCCAGACTCGATCCCAAGCGGGGATAGGCTTAGCCAAAAACATTCAGTACTTC. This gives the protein CASSQTRSQAGIGLAKNIQYF.

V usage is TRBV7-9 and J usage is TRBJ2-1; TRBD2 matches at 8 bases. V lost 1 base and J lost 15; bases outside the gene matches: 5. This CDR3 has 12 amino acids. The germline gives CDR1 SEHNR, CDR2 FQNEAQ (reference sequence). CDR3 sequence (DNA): TGTGCCAGCAGCTTAGGAGGAACTAGCGGGTTCTTC. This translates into CASSLGGTSGFF.

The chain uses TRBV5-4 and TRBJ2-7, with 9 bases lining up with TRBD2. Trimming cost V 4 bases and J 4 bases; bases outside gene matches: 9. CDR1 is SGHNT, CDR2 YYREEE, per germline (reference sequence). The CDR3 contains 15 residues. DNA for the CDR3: TGTGCCAGCAGCGTACCCGGGACTAGCTTTTACGAGCAGTACTTC. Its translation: CASSVPGTSFYEQYF. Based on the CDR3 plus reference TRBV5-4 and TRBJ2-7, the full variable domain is ETGVTQSPTHLIKTRGQQVTLRCSSQSGHNTVSWYQQALGQGPQFIFQYYREEENGRGNFPPRFSGLQFPNYSSELNVNALELDDSALYLCASSVPGTSFYEQYFGPGTRLTVT.

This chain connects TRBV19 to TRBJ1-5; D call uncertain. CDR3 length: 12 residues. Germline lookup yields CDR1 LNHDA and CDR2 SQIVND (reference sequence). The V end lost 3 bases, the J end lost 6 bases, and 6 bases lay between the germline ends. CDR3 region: CASSMARQPQHF. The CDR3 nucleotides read TGTGCCAGTAGTATGGCTCGTCAGCCCCAGCATTTT.

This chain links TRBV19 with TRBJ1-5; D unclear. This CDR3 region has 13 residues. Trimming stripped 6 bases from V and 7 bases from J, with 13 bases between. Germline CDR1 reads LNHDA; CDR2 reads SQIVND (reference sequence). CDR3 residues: CASSDIVGQPQHF. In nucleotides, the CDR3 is TGTGCCAGTAGCGACATCGTCGGCCAGCCCCAGCATTTT.

The CDR3 nucleotides read TGCGCCAGCAGCCTTAACCGGGACAGGGGCTATGGCACTGAAGCTTTCTTT. It encodes CASSLNRDRGYGTEAFF. The gene calls are TRBV5-1 and TRBJ1-1; TRBD1 agrees at 10 bases. Losses at the gene ends were 4 bases for V and 4 bases for J; bases not matched to a gene: 13. The CDR3 has 17 amino acids. From germline, CDR1 is SGHRS and CDR2 YFSETQ.

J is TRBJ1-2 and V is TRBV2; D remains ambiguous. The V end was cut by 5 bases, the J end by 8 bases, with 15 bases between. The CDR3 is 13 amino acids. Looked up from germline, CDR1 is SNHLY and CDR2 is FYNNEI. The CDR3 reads CASSLRDAGGYTF. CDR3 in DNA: TGTGCCAGCAGTTTGCGGGATGCCGGAGGCTACACCTTC.

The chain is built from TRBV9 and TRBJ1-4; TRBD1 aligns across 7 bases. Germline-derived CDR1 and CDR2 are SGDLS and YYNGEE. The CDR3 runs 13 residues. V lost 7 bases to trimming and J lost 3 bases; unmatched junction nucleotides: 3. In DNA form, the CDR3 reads TGTGCCAGCGGAGGGGGCCCTAATGAAAAACTGTTTTTT. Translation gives CASGGGPNEKLFF.

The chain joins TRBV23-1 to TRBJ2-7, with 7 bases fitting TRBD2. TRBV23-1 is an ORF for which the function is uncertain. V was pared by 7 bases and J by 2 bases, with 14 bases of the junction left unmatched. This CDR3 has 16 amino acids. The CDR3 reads CASNEPGGVRAYEQYF. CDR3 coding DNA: TGCGCCAGCAACGAACCGGGGGGAGTACGAGCCTACGAGCAGTACTTC.

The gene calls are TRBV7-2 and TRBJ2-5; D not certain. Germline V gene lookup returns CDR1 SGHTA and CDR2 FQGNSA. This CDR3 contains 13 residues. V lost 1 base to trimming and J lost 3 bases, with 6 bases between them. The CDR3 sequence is CASSLGAKETQYF. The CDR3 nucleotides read TGTGCCAGCAGCTTAGGGGCTAAAGAGACCCAGTACTTC.

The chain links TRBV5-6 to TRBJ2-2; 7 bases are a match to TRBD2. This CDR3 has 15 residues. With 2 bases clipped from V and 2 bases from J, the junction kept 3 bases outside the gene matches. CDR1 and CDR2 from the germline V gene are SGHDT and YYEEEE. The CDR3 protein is CASSFGTTNTGELFF. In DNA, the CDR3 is TGTGCCAGCAGCTTCGGGACTACAAACACCGGGGAGCTGTTTTTT. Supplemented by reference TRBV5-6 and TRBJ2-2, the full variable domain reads DAGVTQSPTHLIKTRGQQVTLRCSPKSGHDTVSWYQQALGQGPQFIFQYYEEEERQRGNFPDRFSGHQFPNYSSELNVNALLLGDSALYLCASSFGTTNTGELFFGEGSRLTVL.

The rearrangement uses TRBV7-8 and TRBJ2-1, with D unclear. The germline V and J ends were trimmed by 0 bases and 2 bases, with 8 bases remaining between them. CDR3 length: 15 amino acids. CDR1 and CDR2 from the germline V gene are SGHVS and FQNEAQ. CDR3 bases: TGTGCCAGCAGCTTAGCCAGGTTTGCCTACAATGAGCAGTTCTTC. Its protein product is CASSLARFAYNEQFF.

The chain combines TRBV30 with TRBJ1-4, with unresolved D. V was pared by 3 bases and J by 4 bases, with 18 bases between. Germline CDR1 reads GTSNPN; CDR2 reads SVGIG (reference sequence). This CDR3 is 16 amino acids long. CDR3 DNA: TGTGCCTGGAGCCAGGCTGGGTCGTCGCTTAATGAAAAACTGTTTTTT. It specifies CAWSQAGSSLNEKLFF.

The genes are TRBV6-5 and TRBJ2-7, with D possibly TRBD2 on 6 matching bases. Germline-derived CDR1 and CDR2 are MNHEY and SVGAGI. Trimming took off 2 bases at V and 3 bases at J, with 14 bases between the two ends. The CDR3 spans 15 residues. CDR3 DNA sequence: TGTGCCAGCAGTTACGAGGAGGGGCAGATCTACGAGCAGTACTTC. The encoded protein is CASSYEEGQIYEQYF.

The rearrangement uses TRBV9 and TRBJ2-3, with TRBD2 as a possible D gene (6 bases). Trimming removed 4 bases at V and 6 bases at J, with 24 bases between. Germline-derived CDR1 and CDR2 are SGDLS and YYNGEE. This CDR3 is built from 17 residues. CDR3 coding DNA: TGTGCCAGCAGCTCCCCCATAGGGAGGCCGGGGGAGGATACGCAGTATTTT. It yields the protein CASSSPIGRPGEDTQYF. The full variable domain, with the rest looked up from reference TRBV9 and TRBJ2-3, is DSGVTQTPKHLITATGQRVTLRCSPRSGDLSVYWYQQSLDQGLQFLIQYYNGEERAKGNILERFSAQQFPDLHSELNLSSLELGDSALYFCASSSPIGRPGEDTQYFGPGTRLTVL.

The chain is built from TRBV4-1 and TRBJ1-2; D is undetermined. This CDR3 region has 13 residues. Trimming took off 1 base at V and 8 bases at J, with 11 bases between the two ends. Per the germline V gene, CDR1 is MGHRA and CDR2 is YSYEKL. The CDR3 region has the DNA TGCGCCAGCAGCCAAGGGACGGCGGGGGGCTACACCTTC. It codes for CASSQGTAGGYTF.

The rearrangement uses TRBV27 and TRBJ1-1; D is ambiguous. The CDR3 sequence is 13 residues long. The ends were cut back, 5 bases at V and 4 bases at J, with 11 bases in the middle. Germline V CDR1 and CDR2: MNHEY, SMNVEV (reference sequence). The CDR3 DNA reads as TGTGCCAGCAGTCCCGACAATTTCACTGAAGCTTTCTTT. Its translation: CASSPDNFTEAFF.

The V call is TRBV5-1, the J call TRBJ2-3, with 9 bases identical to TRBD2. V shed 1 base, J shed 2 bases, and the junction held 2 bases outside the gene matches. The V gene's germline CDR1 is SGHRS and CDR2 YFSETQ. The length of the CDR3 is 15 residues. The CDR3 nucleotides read TGCGCCAGCAGCTTGAGCGGGAGGTTCACAGATACGCAGTATTTT. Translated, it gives CASSLSGRFTDTQYF.

CDR3 amino acids: CASSQERGGGTDTQYF. The CDR3 DNA reads as TGCGCCAGCAGCCAAGAAAGGGGTGGAGGCACAGATACGCAGTATTTT. The V and J genes are TRBV4-3 and TRBJ2-3; perhaps TRBD1 as D (5 bases). This CDR3 is built from 16 residues. The germline gives CDR1 LGHNA, CDR2 YSLEER. The V end lost 0 bases, the J end lost 1 base, and 11 bases lay between the germline ends.

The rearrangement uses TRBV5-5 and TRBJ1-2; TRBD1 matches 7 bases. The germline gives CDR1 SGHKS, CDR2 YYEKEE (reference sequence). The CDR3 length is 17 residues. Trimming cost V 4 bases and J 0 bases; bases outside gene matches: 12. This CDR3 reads CASSLPGQPTSNYGYTF. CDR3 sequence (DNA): TGTGCCAGCAGCCTACCGGGACAGCCAACCTCTAACTATGGCTACACCTTC.

The CDR3 DNA is TGTGCCAGTAGTACCAGGGACAATCAGCCCCAGCATTTT. Its translation is CASSTRDNQPQHF. The chain carries TRBV19 and TRBJ1-5; weak D call: TRBD1 (5 bases). V shed 4 bases and J shed 3 bases, with 7 bases lying between them. The CDR3 is 13 residues long. CDR1 is LNHDA, CDR2 SQIVND, per germline (reference sequence).

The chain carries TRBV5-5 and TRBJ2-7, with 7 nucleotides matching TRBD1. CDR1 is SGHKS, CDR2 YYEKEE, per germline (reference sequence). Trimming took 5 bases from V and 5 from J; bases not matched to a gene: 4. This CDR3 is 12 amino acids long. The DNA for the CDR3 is TGTGCCAGCAGACTTACAGGGGACGAGCAGTACTTC. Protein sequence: CASRLTGDEQYF.

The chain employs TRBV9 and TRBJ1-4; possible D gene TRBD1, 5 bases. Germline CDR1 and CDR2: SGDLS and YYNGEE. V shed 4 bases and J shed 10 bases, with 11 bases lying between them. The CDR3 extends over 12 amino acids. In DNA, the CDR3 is TGTGCCAGCAGCCCCTCGGGGGGAAAACTGTTTTTT. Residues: CASSPSGGKLFF.

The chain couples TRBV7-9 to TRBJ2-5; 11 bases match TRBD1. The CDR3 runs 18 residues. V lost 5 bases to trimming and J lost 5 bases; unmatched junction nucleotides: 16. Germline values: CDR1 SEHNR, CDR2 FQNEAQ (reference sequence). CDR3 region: CASSPPRTGGSWRETQYF. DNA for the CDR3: TGTGCCAGCAGCCCGCCCCGGACAGGGGGCTCTTGGCGGGAGACCCAGTACTTC.

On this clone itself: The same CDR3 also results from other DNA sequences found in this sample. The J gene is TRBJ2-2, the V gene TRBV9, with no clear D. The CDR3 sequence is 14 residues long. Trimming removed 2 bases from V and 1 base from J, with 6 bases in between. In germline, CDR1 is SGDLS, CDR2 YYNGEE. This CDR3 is CASSVELNTGELFF. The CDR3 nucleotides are TGTGCCAGCAGCGTTGAGTTGAACACCGGGGAGCTGTTTTTT. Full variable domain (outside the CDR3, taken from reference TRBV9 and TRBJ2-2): DSGVTQTPKHLITATGQRVTLRCSPRSGDLSVYWYQQSLDQGLQFLIQYYNGEERAKGNILERFSAQQFPDLHSELNLSSLELGDSALYFCASSVELNTGELFFGEGSRLTVL.